This entry lists 23 T cell receptor beta chains sequenced from one sample in a study of CD8 T cells in ankylosing spondylitis. TCRdb reanalysed the 5' RACE reads using MiXCR and keeps one entry per CDR3 protein. The sample holds under 250,000 distinct CDR3 sequences, 8.2% seen once. Sequenced input: blood, either unsorted or a sorted T cell fraction (not recorded which). The receptors originated from a female donor with ankylosing spondylitis or in good health (not recorded which).

This chain joins TRBV2 and TRBJ2-6, with 10 bases lining up with TRBD1. Germline CDR1 is SNHLY and CDR2 is FYNNEI. V trimming: 6 bases; J trimming: 2 bases; junction bases outside the gene matches: 1. This CDR3 region has 15 residues. The CDR3, as DNA: TGTGCCAGCAGGGGACAGGGGCCTGGGGCCAACGTCCTGACTTTC. It codes for CASRGQGPGANVLTF.

This clonotype has just a few counts. The chain recombines TRBV6-2 or TRBV6-3 with TRBJ2-7, with D maybe TRBD1 (5 bases). CDR3 size: 13 residues. V lost 6 bases, J lost 0 bases, and 9 bases lay in between. Germline assignment: CDR1 MNHEY and CDR2 SVGEGT. This CDR3 is CASRTQASYEQYF. CDR3 in DNA: TGTGCCAGCAGGACACAGGCCTCCTACGAGCAGTACTTC.

The chain combines TRBV20-1 with TRBJ1-5, with TRBD1 matching 8 bases. V lost 6 bases, J lost 4 bases, and 5 bases stayed unmatched. The length of the CDR3 is 13 residues. Germline V gives CDR1 DFQATT, CDR2 SNEGSKA (reference sequence). CDR3 in DNA: TGCAGTGCCCGGACAGGGCAGAATCAGCCCCAGCATTTT. This gives the protein CSARTGQNQPQHF.

This clonotype was recorded at least ten times. V usage is TRBV21-1 and J usage is TRBJ2-1; the listed D gene, TRBD1, was not tested against the DNA. TRBV21-1 is a listed pseudogene. The CDR3 loop spans 16 amino acids. The CDR3, as DNA: TGTGCCAGCAGCAATGCCAGGGGCGCAGTTAGGGATGAGCAGTTCTTC. Amino acid sequence: CASSNARGAVRDEQFF.

This clonotype was detected only a few times. The rearrangement uses TRBV28 and TRBJ2-1; 15 nucleotides match TRBD2. The V and J ends lost 5 bases and 10 bases, in that order; junction bases with no gene match: 12. The CDR3 has 17 amino acids. Germline V gene data show CDR1 as MDHEN and CDR2 as SYDVKM. CDR3 bases: TGTGCCAGCAGTCTGGAGGGGGGACTAGCGGGAGGAGGAGAGCAGTTCTTC. Its translation is CASSLEGGLAGGGEQFF. The whole variable domain, remainder taken from reference TRBV28 and TRBJ2-1, is DVKVTQSSRYLVKRTGEKVFLECVQDMDHENMFWYRQDPGLGLRLIYFSYDVKMKEKGDIPEGYSVSREKKERFSLILESASTNQTSMYLCASSLEGGLAGGGEQFFGPGTRLTVL.

This clonotype was picked up many times. The chain uses TRBV10-3 and TRBJ1-2; D gene uncertain. The CDR3 has 14 amino acids. CDR1 is ENHRY, CDR2 SYGVKD, per germline. V lost 4 bases to trimming and J lost 2 bases, with 11 bases between them. The CDR3 DNA reads as TGTGCCATCAGTGCCACCCTAGGAAACTATGGCTACACCTTC. This codes for CAISATLGNYGYTF.

The chain uses TRBV7-2 and TRBJ1-1; D remains unclear. Trimming cost V 4 bases and J 5 bases, with 8 bases left between them. Germline V gene data show CDR1 as SGHTA and CDR2 as FQGNSA. CDR3 length equals 12 residues. CDR3 nucleotides: TGTGCCAGCAGCTCGGTGGAGACTGAAGCTTTCTTT. Protein: CASSSVETEAFF.

This clonotype was detected many times. The rearrangement links TRBV5-1 to TRBJ2-7; 7 bases match TRBD1. Germline CDR1 and CDR2: SGHRS and YFSETQ. There are 15 residues in the CDR3. With 2 bases clipped from V and 6 bases from J, the junction kept 11 bases outside the gene matches. Here the CDR3 DNA reads TGCGCCAGCAGCTTACGGGACAGCCGCCTCGGCGAGCAGTACTTC. It codes for CASSLRDSRLGEQYF.

This clonotype has at least ten counts. The genes are TRBV4-3 and TRBJ2-2; 7 nucleotides align to TRBD2. CDR3 length: 18 residues. In germline, CDR1 is LGHNA, CDR2 YSLEER. V lost 1 base and J lost 0; bases outside the gene matches: 8. This CDR3 reads CASSQVFIGLANTGELFF. In DNA, the CDR3 is TGCGCCAGCAGCCAAGTCTTCATCGGACTAGCGAACACCGGGGAGCTGTTTTTT.

This clonotype was recorded many times. The chain joins TRBV12-3 or TRBV12-4 to TRBJ1-6; 9 nucleotides line up with TRBD1. J was trimmed by 6 bases and V by 6 bases; bases with no gene match: 6. This CDR3 is 15 amino acids long. The CDR3: CASRTPGQGNSPLHF. As DNA, the CDR3 is TGTGCCAGCAGAACTCCGGGACAGGGTAATTCACCCCTCCACTTT.

There are many counts of this clonotype. This chain joins TRBV6-5 and TRBJ2-3; possibly TRBD1 for D (6 bases). The CDR3 consists of 14 residues. V lost 2 bases and J 5 bases, leaving 11 bases between the germline ends. Germline assignment: CDR1 MNHEY and CDR2 SVGAGI. Here the CDR3 reads CASSYIQGRDTQYF. The DNA for the CDR3 is TGTGCCAGCAGTTACATCCAGGGGCGAGATACGCAGTATTTT.

This clonotype came up many times. V and J are TRBV5-6 and TRBJ2-2; D not certain. V dropped 0 bases and J dropped 8 bases, with 5 bases sitting between them. Germline assignment: CDR1 SGHDT and CDR2 YYEEEE. The length of the CDR3 is 12 residues. The CDR3: CASSLAGGELFF. The CDR3 bases are TGTGCCAGCAGCTTGGCCGGAGGGGAGCTGTTTTTT. The full variable domain, with the rest looked up from reference TRBV5-6 and TRBJ2-2, is DAGVTQSPTHLIKTRGQQVTLRCSPKSGHDTVSWYQQALGQGPQFIFQYYEEEERQRGNFPDRFSGHQFPNYSSELNVNALLLGDSALYLCASSLAGGELFFGEGSRLTVL.

There are many counts of this clonotype. The CDR3 protein is CASSPSGNTGELFF. The CDR3 nucleotides are TGTGCCAGCAGCCCGAGCGGGAACACCGGGGAGCTGTTTTTT. This chain joins TRBV3-1 and TRBJ2-2; a weak D match, TRBD2 (5 bases). V lost 4 bases to trimming and J lost 1 base, with 7 bases between them. CDR3 length equals 14 residues. The germline gives CDR1 LGHDT, CDR2 YNNKEL (reference sequence).

This clonotype was picked up many times. V and J are TRBV20-1 and TRBJ1-1, with D perhaps matching TRBD1 (5 bases). The CDR3 has 13 amino acids. V lost 4 bases, J lost 4 bases, and 13 bases lay in between. CDR1 is DFQATT, CDR2 SNEGSKA, per germline (reference sequence). This CDR3 reads CSAKTPRGTEAFF. CDR3 sequence (DNA): TGCAGTGCTAAGACACCGAGGGGCACTGAAGCTTTCTTT.

This clonotype was observed at least ten times. V and J are TRBV9 and TRBJ2-2; possibly TRBD2 for D (6 bases). This CDR3 spans 16 amino acids. V lost 1 base and J lost 0, with 10 bases in between. Germline V CDR1 and CDR2: SGDLS, YYNGEE. DNA of the CDR3: TGTGCCAGCAGCGTAATGGGAGGTACGAACACCGGGGAGCTGTTTTTT. Its protein product is CASSVMGGTNTGELFF.

This clonotype occurred many times. The chain carries TRBV5-1 and TRBJ2-2; 9 nucleotides line up with TRBD2. V trimming: 0 bases; J trimming: 9 bases; junction bases outside the gene matches: 6. The CDR3 runs to 15 residues. Looked up from germline, CDR1 is SGHRS and CDR2 is YFSETQ. In DNA, the CDR3 is TGCGCCAGCAGCTTGGTCGCGGGAGGGCCTAGGGAGCTGTTTTTT. Its protein is CASSLVAGGPRELFF.

In this sample, this clonotype turned up many times. This chain joins TRBV5-4 and TRBJ2-1; 8 nucleotides match TRBD2. Germline V gene data show CDR1 as SGHNT and CDR2 as YYREEE (reference sequence). Trimming at V came to 2 bases and at J to 0 bases, leaving 4 bases not matched to a gene. There are 16 residues in the CDR3. CDR3 nucleotide sequence: TGTGCCAGCAGCTTAAAAAGCGGGAGCTCCTACAATGAGCAGTTCTTC. As protein: CASSLKSGSSYNEQFF.

This clonotype was observed many times. The chain couples TRBV20-1 to TRBJ2-1, with TRBD2 matching over 12 bases. The CDR3 is made up of 13 amino acids. The trim removed 6 bases at V and 6 bases at J, leaving 3 bases unmatched. CDR1 is DFQATT, CDR2 SNEGSKA, per germline (reference sequence). The CDR3 DNA reads as TGCAGTGCCATACTAGCGGGAGGCAATGAGCAGTTCTTC. Amino acid sequence: CSAILAGGNEQFF.

The chain joins TRBV28 to TRBJ2-5; 7 positions match TRBD2. The V gene's germline CDR1 is MDHEN and CDR2 SYDVKM. After removal of 3 bases from V and 0 bases from J, the junction contained 7 bases not matched to a gene. This CDR3 is built from 16 residues. Written as DNA, the CDR3 is TGTGCCAGCAGTTTGGGAGGGGCGGCCAACCAAGAGACCCAGTACTTC. Protein sequence: CASSLGGAANQETQYF.

This clonotype was picked up many times. This rearrangement joins TRBV4-1 to TRBJ2-3, with D possibly TRBD1 on 5 matching bases. Germline-derived CDR1 and CDR2 are MGHRA and YSYEKL. The length of the CDR3 is 14 residues. Trimming took off 1 base at V and 5 bases at J, with 10 bases between the two ends. The CDR3 sequence: CASSQGETGDTQYF. DNA of the CDR3: TGCGCCAGCAGCCAAGGAGAAACAGGAGATACGCAGTATTTT.

At least ten counts were recorded for this clonotype. J is TRBJ2-3 and V is TRBV10-3; TRBD1 matches 8 bases. Germline assignment: CDR1 ENHRY and CDR2 SYGVKD. This CDR3 comprises 15 residues. J gave up 3 bases and V 0 bases, and 2 bases lay outside the gene matches. CDR3 sequence (DNA): TGTGCCATCAGTGAGTCACAGGGGGATACAGATACGCAGTATTTT. Translation: CAISESQGDTDTQYF.

This clonotype was recorded many times. The gene calls are TRBV10-3 and TRBJ2-7; possibly TRBD2 for D (5 bases). Germline lookup yields CDR1 ENHRY and CDR2 SYGVKD. The CDR3 is made up of 13 amino acids. Trimming left V 6 bases short and J 7 bases short, with 16 bases between. The CDR3 nucleotides are TGTGCCATCAGCTCCGCGGGCCTACGAGAGCAGTACTTC. Its protein product is CAISSAGLREQYF.

The sample holds many counts of this clonotype. The V gene is TRBV19, the J gene TRBJ2-1, with D possibly being TRBD2 (6 bases). V was trimmed by 2 bases and J by 6 bases, leaving 14 bases between them. This CDR3 contains 15 residues. The germline V gene has CDR1 LNHDA and CDR2 SQIVND (reference sequence). CDR3 loop: CASSITGVRGNEQFF. The CDR3 DNA sequence: TGTGCCAGTAGTATAACGGGGGTACGGGGCAATGAGCAGTTCTTC.